The rows below give T cell receptor beta chains drawn from one sample of a study of human versus mouse CDR3 diversity and MHC coevolution. The assay was immunoSEQ multiplex PCR, and TCRdb's table has in-frame clones only and misses some. The sample comprises 75,000 to 90,000 clones, 93% of which are singletons, and over 1.3% rests with the top ten. Sequencing input: naive CD4+ T cells from blood. The receptors here all came from a person aged 25 to 69 in good health. Both conserved end residues are part of each CDR3. The D gene is left open where the match is weak. Clone size, where shown, is once, few, many, or a class for clones that have expanded.

j_call clone_size d_call v_call cdr3_aa cdr3_nt
TRBJ2-2 NA NA TRBV2 CASSEGAGELFF TGTGCCAGCAGTGAAGGAGCCGGGGAGCTGTTTTTT
TRBJ1-5 once NA TRBV6-1 CASSEFRGAWGNQPQHF TGTGCCAGCAGTGAATTTCGGGGGGCTTGGGGCAATCAGCCCCAGCATTTT
TRBJ2-6 NA NA TRBV5-4 CASSWAGSSGANVLTF TGTGCCAGCAGCTGGGCCGGGAGCTCTGGGGCCAACGTCCTGACTTTC
TRBJ2-7 NA NA TRBV6-4 CASSREGGLTYEQYF TGTGCCAGCAGCCGGGAAGGGGGACTAACCTACGAGCAGTACTTC
TRBJ2-1 NA NA TRBV7-2 CASSPSFQGSSYNEQFF TGTGCCAGCAGCCCCAGCTTCCAGGGAAGCTCCTACAATGAGCAGTTCTTC
TRBJ2-7 once NA TRBV7-3 CASSRGQEYEQYF TGTGCCAGCAGCCGAGGGCAGGAGTACGAGCAGTACTTC
TRBJ1-2 NA NA TRBV4-3 CASSQDGQSVFGYTF TGCGCCAGCAGCCAAGACGGACAAAGTGTCTTTGGCTACACCTTC
TRBJ2-3 NA TRBD2 TRBV5-1 CASSLPSGGTDTQYF TGCGCCAGCAGCTTGCCTAGCGGGGGTACAGATACGCAGTATTTT
TRBJ1-1 NA NA TRBV27 CASSFPGLGTEAFF TGTGCCAGCAGCTTCCCGGGACTGGGAACTGAAGCTTTCTTT
TRBJ2-1 NA TRBD2 TRBV14 CASSQAPGLGANEQFF TGTGCCAGCAGCCAAGCCCCGGGACTAGGCGCGAATGAGCAGTTCTTC
TRBJ1-5 NA NA TRBV27 CASSLGLENQPQHF TGTGCCAGCAGTTTAGGACTGGAGAATCAGCCCCAGCATTTT
TRBJ1-2 NA NA TRBV10-3 CAISESTGTYGYTF TGTGCCATCAGTGAGTCAACAGGCACCTATGGCTACACCTTC
TRBJ1-6 NA TRBD1 TRBV7-2 CASATPGGYNSPLHF TGTGCCAGCGCCACGCCAGGGGGATATAATTCACCCCTCCACTTT
TRBJ2-1 once TRBD1 TRBV2 CASNPGDRGYNEQFF TGTGCCAGCAACCCAGGGGACAGGGGGTACAATGAGCAGTTCTTC
TRBJ1-2 NA TRBD1 TRBV9 CASSVVQGADYGYTF TGTGCCAGCAGCGTAGTACAGGGGGCGGACTATGGCTACACCTTC
TRBJ1-3 NA NA TRBV19 CASSIEAGASSGNTIYF TGTGCCAGTAGTATAGAAGCGGGGGCCTCCTCTGGAAACACCATATATTTT
TRBJ1-2 NA TRBD1 TRBV6-5 CASSSQGQGAYGYTF TGTGCCAGCAGTTCCCAAGGGCAGGGGGCCTATGGCTACACCTTC
TRBJ2-3 once TRBD2 TRBV14 CASSRLAGSTDTQYF TGTGCCAGCAGCCGACTAGCGGGGAGCACAGATACGCAGTATTTT
TRBJ2-5 NA TRBD2 TRBV14 CASSPLKRGIQETQYF TGTGCCAGCAGCCCCCTTAAGCGGGGGATCCAAGAGACCCAGTACTTC
TRBJ2-6 NA NA TRBV7-9 CASSTGPGGGANVLTF TGTGCCAGCAGCACAGGGCCTGGGGGAGGGGCCAACGTCCTGACTTTC
TRBJ2-3 NA TRBD2 TRBV6-5 CASRLSGGTDTQYF TGTGCCAGCAGACTAAGCGGGGGGACAGATACGCAGTATTTT
TRBJ2-5 NA TRBD1 TRBV28 CASTNSRDRPETQYF TGTGCCAGCACCAATTCACGGGACAGGCCCGAGACCCAGTACTTC
TRBJ2-2 NA NA TRBV5-1 CASSFGVADTGELFF TGCGCCAGCAGCTTTGGGGTAGCGGACACCGGGGAGCTGTTTTTT
TRBJ2-7 NA TRBD1 TRBV27 CASSLHRGTLYEQYF TGTGCCAGCAGTCTCCACAGGGGAACCCTCTACGAGCAGTACTTC
TRBJ2-5 NA TRBD1 TRBV5-1 CASSTGTGGGETQYF TGCGCCAGCAGTACCGGGACAGGGGGCGGGGAGACCCAGTACTTC
TRBJ2-7 NA NA TRBV7-2 CASSLAITGLAYEQYF TGTGCCAGCAGCTTAGCGATAACAGGCCTTGCCTACGAGCAGTACTTC
TRBJ2-2 NA NA TRBV19 CASRTGTTGAVLFF TGTGCCAGTAGGACAGGCACCACCGGGGCGGTGCTGTTTTTT
TRBJ2-7 once NA TRBV5-1 CASSSNSLGVIEQYF TGCGCCAGCAGCTCAAACTCCCTAGGGGTAATCGAGCAGTACTTC
TRBJ1-2 NA NA TRBV19 CASSPSLTGGYGYTF TGTGCCAGTAGTCCATCCCTTACCGGAGGGTATGGCTACACCTTC
TRBJ2-5 NA TRBD1 TRBV19 CASSIPGQGGETQYF TGTGCCAGTAGTATACCGGGACAGGGGGGAGAGACCCAGTACTTC
TRBJ2-7 few TRBD1 TRBV4-3 CASSQLGQGAYEQYF TGCGCCAGCAGCCAGCTCGGCCAGGGGGCCTACGAGCAGTACTTC
TRBJ2-1 NA TRBD1 TRBV5-1 CASSFRTGTYNEQFF TGCGCCAGCAGCTTCAGGACAGGGACCTACAATGAGCAGTTCTTC
TRBJ1-5 NA TRBD1 TRBV18 CASSPGTGYTNQPQHF TGTGCCAGCTCACCAGGGACAGGCTACACTAATCAGCCCCAGCATTTT
TRBJ2-7 NA NA TRBV9 CASSVGGVSSYEQYF TGTGCCAGCAGCGTCGGCGGGGTAAGCTCCTACGAGCAGTACTTC
TRBJ1-2 NA TRBD1 TRBV11-3 CASSSGGRGYTF TGTGCCAGCAGCTCAGGGGGCCGGGGCTACACCTTC
TRBJ1-5 NA TRBD1 TRBV29-1 CSVGGGSQPQHF TGCAGCGTTGGAGGGGGCAGTCAGCCCCAGCATTTT
TRBJ2-3 NA NA TRBV11-2 CASSGQALVGPTDTQYF TGTGCCAGCAGCGGTCAGGCCTTGGTGGGTCCCACAGATACGCAGTATTTT
TRBJ2-7 NA TRBD1 TRBV5-6 CASSADRFYEQYF TGTGCCAGCAGCGCGGACAGGTTCTACGAGCAGTACTTC
TRBJ2-3 once NA TRBV5-4 CASSEQGLDTQYF TGTGCCAGCAGCGAACAGGGTTTAGATACGCAGTATTTT
TRBJ1-6 NA TRBD1 TRBV5-1 CASSVRGPGAYNSPLHF TGCGCCAGCAGCGTTAGGGGGCCGGGCGCCTATAATTCACCCCTCCACTTT
TRBJ2-2 NA TRBD2 TRBV7-3 CASSLRAGVRTGELFF TGTGCCAGCAGCTTACGGGCGGGGGTACGCACCGGGGAGCTGTTTTTT
TRBJ2-1 NA TRBD2 TRBV7-3 CASSLSGSSRGEQFF TGTGCCAGCAGCCTTAGCGGGAGCTCGCGAGGTGAGCAGTTCTTC
TRBJ1-5 NA TRBD1 TRBV9 CASSEPGQSLPQHF TGTGCCAGCAGCGAACCGGGACAGTCCCTGCCCCAGCATTTT
TRBJ2-7 NA NA TRBV5-8 CASSPGLDYEQYF TGTGCCAGCAGCCCGGGACTGGACTACGAGCAGTACTTC
TRBJ2-7 NA NA TRBV5-1 CASSSHPSLTGSSYEQYF TGCGCCAGCAGCTCACACCCGTCCCTCACTGGGAGCTCCTACGAGCAGTACTTC
TRBJ2-3 once TRBD2 TRBV2 CASRMTSGLSTDTQYF TGTGCCAGCAGGATGACTAGCGGGCTTAGCACAGATACGCAGTATTTT
TRBJ1-5 NA NA TRBV29-1 CSVGGGYQPQHF TGCAGCGTTGGGGGCGGATATCAGCCCCAGCATTTT
TRBJ1-5 NA NA TRBV5-1 CASSLEGSQPQHF TGCGCCAGCAGCCTAGAGGGCTCTCAGCCCCAGCATTTT
TRBJ1-1 NA NA TRBV28 CASSPQGPEAFF TGTGCCAGCAGCCCCCAGGGTCCTGAAGCTTTCTTT
TRBJ1-1 NA NA TRBV5-1 CASSLQSANTEAFF TGCGCCAGCAGCTTGCAGTCCGCGAACACTGAAGCTTTCTTT
TRBJ2-1 few TRBD2 TRBV9 CASTLQGLAGGEQFF TGTGCCAGCACCCTCCAGGGACTAGCGGGAGGGGAGCAGTTCTTC
TRBJ2-7 NA NA TRBV6-6 CASSRDTYEQYF TGTGCCAGCAGCCGGGACACCTACGAGCAGTACTTC